Following are 8 T cell receptor beta chains from one sample sequenced in a study of blood T cell repertoires in COVID-19. This table comes from immunoSEQ multiplex PCR, and its TCRdb copy is limited to in-frame clones, with some not included. The sample consists of over 200,000 clones, more than 80% of them appearing once. The sample comprised PBMCs or T cells enriched from blood (not recorded which). Every receptor here comes from a man in his sixties who had recovered from COVID-19.

The rearrangement joins TRBV4-1 to TRBJ2-1, with TRBD2 as a possible D gene (5 bases). Trimming took 0 bases from V and 6 from J, leaving 12 bases between them. The germline V gene encodes CDR1 MGHRA and CDR2 YSYEKL. The CDR3 consists of 15 residues. The CDR3 coding sequence is TGCGCCAGCAGCCAAGAGGGAACCCGGGGCAATGAGCAGTTCTTC. As protein: CASSQEGTRGNEQFF.

The rearrangement uses TRBV19 and TRBJ2-1, with TRBD2 matching 7 bases. V shed 5 bases, J shed 8 bases, and the junction held 12 bases outside the gene matches. The CDR3 is 15 amino acids. CDR1 LNHDA and CDR2 SQIVND come from the germline V gene (reference sequence). The CDR3 is CASSAPRAGIDEQFF. Written as DNA, the CDR3 is TGTGCCAGTAGTGCCCCCCGAGCGGGGATCGATGAGCAGTTCTTC.

The genes are TRBV12-5 and TRBJ1-3, with a weak D call TRBD1 (5 bases). CDR3 length: 19 amino acids. V lost 3 bases, J lost 0 bases, and 21 bases lay in between. Germline loops: CDR1 LGHNT, CDR2 FRNRAP. The CDR3 is CASGLSPAGRKDSGNTIYF. CDR3 nucleotides: TGTGCTAGTGGTTTATCTCCGGCAGGGCGAAAAGACTCTGGAAACACCATATATTTT.

V is TRBV27 and J is TRBJ2-7; 10 bases agree with TRBD1. V shed 9 bases, J shed 5 bases, and the junction held 7 bases outside the gene matches. Per germline, CDR1 MNHEY and CDR2 SMNVEV (reference sequence). The CDR3 has 13 amino acids. The CDR3 DNA is TGTGCCAGACGTGACAGGGGGCTCAACGAGCAGTACTTC. This gives the protein CARRDRGLNEQYF.

The chain links TRBV4-3 to TRBJ2-3; TRBD1 matches at 9 bases. CDR1 and CDR2 (germline): LGHNA, YSLEER. J lost 1 base, V lost 1 base, and 0 bases had no gene match. The CDR3 is 15 amino acids. This CDR3 is CASSQGTGGTDTQYF. CDR3 in DNA: TGCGCCAGCAGCCAAGGGACAGGGGGCACAGATACGCAGTATTTT.

The chain carries TRBV4-1 and TRBJ2-1, with D tentatively TRBD1 (6 bases). Germline CDR1 reads MGHRA; CDR2 reads YSYEKL. The CDR3 spans 14 residues. V was cut by 4 bases and J by 1 base, with 8 bases left in between. CDR3 region: CASSLGQSYNEQFF. The CDR3 bases are TGCGCCAGCAGCCTCGGACAGTCCTACAATGAGCAGTTCTTC.

V usage is TRBV6-6 and J usage is TRBJ2-1; TRBD1 aligns across 9 bases. The CDR3 has 13 amino acids. The V segment lost 8 bases and the J segment 7 bases; nucleotides outside the gene matches: 6. Germline CDR1 is MNHNY and CDR2 is SVGAGI (reference sequence). The CDR3 region is CASRGQGINEQFF. Written as DNA, the CDR3 is TGTGCCAGCCGTGGACAGGGGATTAATGAGCAGTTCTTC.

For the CDR3, the DNA is TGTGCCAGCTCACCAAAGGGACAGCCCACAGACGGCTACACCTTC. This codes for CASSPKGQPTDGYTF. The chain joins TRBV18 to TRBJ1-2, with 7 bases aligning to TRBD1. CDR1 KGHSH and CDR2 LQKENI come from the germline V gene. The CDR3 spans 15 residues. With 2 bases clipped from V and 8 bases from J, the junction kept 11 bases outside the gene matches.